The clone carrying this TCR beta chain was found many times. The data derive from a study of T cell repertoires in cytomegalovirus infection. TCRdb reprocessed the reads with MiXCR, giving one entry per CDR3 protein. Altogether around 210,000 distinct CDR3 sequences are present, about 7% being singletons, with the ten largest covering roughly 6.5%. Sequencing used PBMCs. The clonotype was recovered from a human donor in good health (CMV status not recorded). Some clones in this sample may be carry-over from other donors' samples.

For the CDR3, the DNA is TGTGCCAGCAGCTTAGCTTGGGATCAGCCCCAGCATTTT. It is translated as CASSLAWDQPQHF. This chain links TRBV7-2 with TRBJ1-5; no definite D call. Germline lookup yields CDR1 SGHTA and CDR2 FQGNSA. Between the trimmed V and J ends, which lost 0 bases and 5 bases, there was a span of 5 bases. The CDR3 covers 13 residues.